This T cell receptor (beta chain) emerged from a study of post-analysis software for immune sequencing data. Study in general: In terms of disease course, relapsing-remitting, secondary progressive and progressive-relapsing multiple sclerosis were included. Study-wide points: Controls significantly exceeded multiple sclerosis patients in normalized Chao1 diversity. Strong co-clustering by F measure was seen for same-batch samples.

About this clonotype itself: Antigen specificity is unknown.

Each TCR beta cDNA library carried unique molecular identifiers. Hundreds of thousands of cDNA molecules came from roughly 1 to 10 million T cells. From the PCR reads, TCRdb called clonotypes with MiXCR, one entry per CDR3 protein. The sample has over 300,000 distinct CDR3 sequences; about a third are singletons. The clonotype originates from a girl between 5 and 17 years old with multiple sclerosis. Sequencing used blood.

The CDR3 DNA follows: TGTGCCAGCAGCTCATTGGGGGGACAACCGAACACTGAAGCTTTCTTT. Translating gives CASSSLGGQPNTEAFF. The V gene is TRBV7-8, the J gene TRBJ1-1, with a possible D match to TRBD1 (6 bases). Per the germline V gene, CDR1 is SGHVS and CDR2 is FQNEAQ. Trimming removed 4 bases from V and 1 base from J, with 16 bases in between. The CDR3 is made up of 16 amino acids.